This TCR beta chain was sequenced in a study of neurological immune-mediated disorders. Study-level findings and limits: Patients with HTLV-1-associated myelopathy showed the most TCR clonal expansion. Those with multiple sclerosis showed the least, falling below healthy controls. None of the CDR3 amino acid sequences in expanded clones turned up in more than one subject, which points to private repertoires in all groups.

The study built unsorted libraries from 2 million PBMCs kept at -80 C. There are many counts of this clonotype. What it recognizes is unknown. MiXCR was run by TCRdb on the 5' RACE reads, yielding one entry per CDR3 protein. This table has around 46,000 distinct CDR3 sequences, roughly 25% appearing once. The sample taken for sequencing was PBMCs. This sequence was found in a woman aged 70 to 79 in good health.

The CDR3 DNA follows: TGTGCCAGCAGCCTGGAGGGAGAGACCCAGTACTTC. It translates to CASSLEGETQYF. The chain uses TRBV14 and TRBJ2-5; tentatively, D is TRBD2 (6 bases). In germline, CDR1 is SGHDN, CDR2 FVKESK. Trimming pared 4 bases from V and 4 bases from J, leaving 7 bases between. The CDR3 covers 12 residues.